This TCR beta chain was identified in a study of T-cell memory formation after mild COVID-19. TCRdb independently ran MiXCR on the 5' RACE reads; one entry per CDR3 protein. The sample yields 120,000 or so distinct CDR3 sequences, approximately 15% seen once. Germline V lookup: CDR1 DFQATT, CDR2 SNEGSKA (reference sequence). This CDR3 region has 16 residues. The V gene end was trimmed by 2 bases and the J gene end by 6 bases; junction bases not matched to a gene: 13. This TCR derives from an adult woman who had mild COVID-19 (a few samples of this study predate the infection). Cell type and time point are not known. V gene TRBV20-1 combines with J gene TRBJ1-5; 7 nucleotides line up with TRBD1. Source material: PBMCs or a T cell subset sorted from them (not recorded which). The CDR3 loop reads CSARNRQGEASQPQHF. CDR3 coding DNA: TGCAGTGCTAGAAACAGACAGGGTGAGGCAAGTCAGCCCCAGCATTTT.